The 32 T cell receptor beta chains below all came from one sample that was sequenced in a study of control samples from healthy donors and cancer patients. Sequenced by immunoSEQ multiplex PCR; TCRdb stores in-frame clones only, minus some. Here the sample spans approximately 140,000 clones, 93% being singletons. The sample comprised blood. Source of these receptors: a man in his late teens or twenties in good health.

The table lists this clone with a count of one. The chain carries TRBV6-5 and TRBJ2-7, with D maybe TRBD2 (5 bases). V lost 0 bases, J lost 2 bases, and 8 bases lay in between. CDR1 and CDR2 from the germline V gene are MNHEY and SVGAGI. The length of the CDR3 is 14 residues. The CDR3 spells CASSYSPSTYEQYF. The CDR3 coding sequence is TGTGCCAGCAGTTACTCGCCTAGCACCTACGAGCAGTACTTC.

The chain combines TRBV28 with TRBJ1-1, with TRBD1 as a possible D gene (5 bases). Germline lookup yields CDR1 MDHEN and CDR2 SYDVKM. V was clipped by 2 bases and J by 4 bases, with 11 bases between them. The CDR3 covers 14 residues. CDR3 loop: CASSLLPRGTEAFF. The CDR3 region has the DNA TGTGCCAGCAGTTTACTTCCAAGGGGCACTGAAGCTTTCTTT. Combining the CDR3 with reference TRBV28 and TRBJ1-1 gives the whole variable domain DVKVTQSSRYLVKRTGEKVFLECVQDMDHENMFWYRQDPGLGLRLIYFSYDVKMKEKGDIPEGYSVSREKKERFSLILESASTNQTSMYLCASSLLPRGTEAFFGQGTRLTVV.

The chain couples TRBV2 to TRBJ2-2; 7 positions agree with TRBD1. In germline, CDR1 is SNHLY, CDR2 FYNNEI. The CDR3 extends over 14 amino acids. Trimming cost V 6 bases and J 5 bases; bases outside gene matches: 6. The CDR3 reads CASSGTARTGELFF. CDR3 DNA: TGTGCCAGCAGCGGGACAGCGCGGACCGGGGAGCTGTTTTTT. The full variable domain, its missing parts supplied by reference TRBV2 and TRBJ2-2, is EPEVTQTPSHQVTQMGQEVILRCVPISNHLYFYWYRQILGQKVEFLVSFYNNEISEKSEIFDDQFSVERPDGSNFTLKIRSTKLEDSAMYFCASSGTARTGELFFGEGSRLTVL.

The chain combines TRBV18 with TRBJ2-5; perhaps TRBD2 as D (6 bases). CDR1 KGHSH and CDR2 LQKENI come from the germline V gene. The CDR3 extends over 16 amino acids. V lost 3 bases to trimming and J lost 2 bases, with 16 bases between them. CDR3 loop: CASSPGLGRRQETQYF. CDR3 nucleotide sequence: TGTGCCAGCTCACCGGGACTGGGCCGGCGGCAAGAGACCCAGTACTTC.

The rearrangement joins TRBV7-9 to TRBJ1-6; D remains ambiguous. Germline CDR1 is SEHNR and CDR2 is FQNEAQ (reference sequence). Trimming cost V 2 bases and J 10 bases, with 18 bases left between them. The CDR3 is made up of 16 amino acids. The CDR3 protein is CASSLLSGPGDSPLHF. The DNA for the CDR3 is TGTGCCAGCAGCTTACTATCCGGACCGGGAGACTCACCCCTCCACTTT.

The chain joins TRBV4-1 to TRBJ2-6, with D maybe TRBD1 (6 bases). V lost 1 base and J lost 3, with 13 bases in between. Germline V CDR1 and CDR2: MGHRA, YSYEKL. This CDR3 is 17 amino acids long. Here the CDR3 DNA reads TGCGCCAGCAGCCAAGCGCTACAGGGAAGTGGGGCCAACGTCCTGACTTTC. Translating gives CASSQALQGSGANVLTF.

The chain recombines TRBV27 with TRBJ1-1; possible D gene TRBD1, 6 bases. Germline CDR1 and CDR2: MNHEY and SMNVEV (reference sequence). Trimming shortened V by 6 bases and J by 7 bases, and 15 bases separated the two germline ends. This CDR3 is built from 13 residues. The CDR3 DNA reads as TGTGCCAGCAGGGGGAACAGGGTAGGTGAAGCTTTCTTT. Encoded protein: CASRGNRVGEAFF.

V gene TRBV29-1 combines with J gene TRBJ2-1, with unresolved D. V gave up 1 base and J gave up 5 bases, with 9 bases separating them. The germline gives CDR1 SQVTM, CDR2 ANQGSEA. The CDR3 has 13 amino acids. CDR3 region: CSVEGGTHNEQFF. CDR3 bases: TGCAGCGTTGAAGGGGGAACGCACAATGAGCAGTTCTTC.

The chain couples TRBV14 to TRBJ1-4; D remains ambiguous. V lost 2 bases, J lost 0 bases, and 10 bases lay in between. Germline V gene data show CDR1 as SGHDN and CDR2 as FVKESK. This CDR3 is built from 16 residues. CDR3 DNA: TGTGCCAGCAGCCAACTCTATATTGCAACTAATGAAAAACTGTTTTTT. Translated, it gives CASSQLYIATNEKLFF.

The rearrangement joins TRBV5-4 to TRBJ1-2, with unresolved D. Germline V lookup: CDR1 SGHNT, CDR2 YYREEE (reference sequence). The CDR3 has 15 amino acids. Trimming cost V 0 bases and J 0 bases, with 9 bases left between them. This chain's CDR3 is CASSLEQSANYGYTF. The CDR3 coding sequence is TGTGCCAGCAGCTTGGAACAGTCAGCTAACTATGGCTACACCTTC.

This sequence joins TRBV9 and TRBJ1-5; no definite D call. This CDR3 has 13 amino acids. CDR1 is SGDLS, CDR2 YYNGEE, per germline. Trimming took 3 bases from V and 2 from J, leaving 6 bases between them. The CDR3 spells CASSDVGNQPQHF. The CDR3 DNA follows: TGTGCCAGCAGCGACGTAGGCAATCAGCCCCAGCATTTT.

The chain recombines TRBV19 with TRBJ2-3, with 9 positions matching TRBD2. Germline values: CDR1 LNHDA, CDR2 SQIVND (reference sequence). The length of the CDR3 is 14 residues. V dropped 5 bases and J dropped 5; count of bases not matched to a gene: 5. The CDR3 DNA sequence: TGTGCCAGTAGTCGGCGGGAGGGCCGAGATACGCAGTATTTT. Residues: CASSRREGRDTQYF.

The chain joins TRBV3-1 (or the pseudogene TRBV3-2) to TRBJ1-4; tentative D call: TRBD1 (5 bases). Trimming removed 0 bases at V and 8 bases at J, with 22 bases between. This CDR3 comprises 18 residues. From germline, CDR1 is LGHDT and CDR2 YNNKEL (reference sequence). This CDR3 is CASSQEAGTVSGSEKLFF. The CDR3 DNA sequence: TGTGCCAGCAGCCAAGAGGCAGGGACGGTCAGTGGAAGCGAAAAACTGTTTTTT.

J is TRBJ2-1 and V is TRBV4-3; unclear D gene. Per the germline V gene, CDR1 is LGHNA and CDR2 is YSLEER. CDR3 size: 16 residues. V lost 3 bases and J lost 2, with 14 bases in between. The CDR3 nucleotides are TGCGCCAGCAGCCACCTGACTTTTCCCCCCTACAATGAGCAGTTCTTC. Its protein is CASSHLTFPPYNEQFF.

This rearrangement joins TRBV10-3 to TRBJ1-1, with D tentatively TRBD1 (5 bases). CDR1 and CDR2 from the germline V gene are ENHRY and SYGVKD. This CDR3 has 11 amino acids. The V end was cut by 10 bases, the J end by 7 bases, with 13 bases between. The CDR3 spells CATRGASEAFF. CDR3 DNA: TGTGCCACCCGTGGGGCCAGTGAAGCTTTCTTT.

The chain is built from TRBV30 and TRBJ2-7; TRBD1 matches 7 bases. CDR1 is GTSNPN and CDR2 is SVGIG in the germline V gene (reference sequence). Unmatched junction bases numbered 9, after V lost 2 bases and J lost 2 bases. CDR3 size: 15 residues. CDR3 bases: TGTGCCTGGAGTACCAATCTAGGGGGCCCCTACGAGCAGTACTTC. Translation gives CAWSTNLGGPYEQYF.

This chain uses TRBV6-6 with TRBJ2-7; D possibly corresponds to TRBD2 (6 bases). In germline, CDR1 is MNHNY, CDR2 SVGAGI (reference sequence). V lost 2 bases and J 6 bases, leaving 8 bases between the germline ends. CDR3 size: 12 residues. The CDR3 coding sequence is TGTGCCAGCAGTTACCCGCGGGGCGAGCAGTACTTC. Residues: CASSYPRGEQYF.

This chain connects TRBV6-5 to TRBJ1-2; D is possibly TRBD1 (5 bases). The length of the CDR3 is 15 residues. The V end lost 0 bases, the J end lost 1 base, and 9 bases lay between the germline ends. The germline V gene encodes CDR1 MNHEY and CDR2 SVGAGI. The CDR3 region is CASSYSSQGNYGYTF. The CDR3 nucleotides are TGTGCCAGCAGTTACTCGAGTCAGGGTAACTATGGCTACACCTTC.

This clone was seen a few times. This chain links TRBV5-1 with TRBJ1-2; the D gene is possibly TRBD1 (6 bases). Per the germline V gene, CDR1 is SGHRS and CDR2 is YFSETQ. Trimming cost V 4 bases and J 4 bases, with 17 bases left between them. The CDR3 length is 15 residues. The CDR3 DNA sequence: TGCGCCAGCAGCCAATCGAAACAGGGATCCTATGGCTACACCTTC. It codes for CASSQSKQGSYGYTF.

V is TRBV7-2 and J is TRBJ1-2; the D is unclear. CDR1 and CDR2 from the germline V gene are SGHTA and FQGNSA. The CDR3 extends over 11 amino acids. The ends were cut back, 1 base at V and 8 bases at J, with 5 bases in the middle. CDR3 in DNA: TGTGCCAGCAGCTTAGTAGACGGCTACACCTTC. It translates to CASSLVDGYTF. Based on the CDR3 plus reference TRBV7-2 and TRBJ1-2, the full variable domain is GAGVSQSPSNKVTEKGKDVELRCDPISGHTALYWYRQSLGQGLEFLIYFQGNSAPDKSGLPSDRFSAERTGGSVSTLTIQRTQQEDSAVYLCASSLVDGYTFGSGTRLTVV.

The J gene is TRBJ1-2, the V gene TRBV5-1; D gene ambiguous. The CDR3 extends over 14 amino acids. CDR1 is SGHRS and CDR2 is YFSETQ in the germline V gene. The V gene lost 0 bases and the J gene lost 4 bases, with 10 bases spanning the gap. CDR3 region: CASSLAAAVYGYTF. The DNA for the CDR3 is TGCGCCAGCAGCTTGGCCGCCGCCGTCTATGGCTACACCTTC. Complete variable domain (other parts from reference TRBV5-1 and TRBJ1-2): KAGVTQTPRYLIKTRGQQVTLSCSPISGHRSVSWYQQTPGQGLQFLFEYFSETQRNKGNFPGRFSGRQFSNSRSEMNVSTLELGDSALYLCASSLAAAVYGYTFGSGTRLTVV.

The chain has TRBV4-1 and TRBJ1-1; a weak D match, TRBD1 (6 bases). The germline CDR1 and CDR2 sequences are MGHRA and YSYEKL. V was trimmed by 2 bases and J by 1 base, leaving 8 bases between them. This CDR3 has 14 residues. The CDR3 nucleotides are TGCGCCAGCAGCCAACAACAGGGGAACACTGAAGCTTTCTTT. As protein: CASSQQQGNTEAFF.

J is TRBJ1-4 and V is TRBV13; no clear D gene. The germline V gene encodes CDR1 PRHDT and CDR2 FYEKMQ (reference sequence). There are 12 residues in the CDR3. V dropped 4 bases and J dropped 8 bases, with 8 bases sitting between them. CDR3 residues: CASSYGGEKLFF. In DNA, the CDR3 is TGTGCCAGCAGCTATGGAGGCGAAAAACTGTTTTTT.

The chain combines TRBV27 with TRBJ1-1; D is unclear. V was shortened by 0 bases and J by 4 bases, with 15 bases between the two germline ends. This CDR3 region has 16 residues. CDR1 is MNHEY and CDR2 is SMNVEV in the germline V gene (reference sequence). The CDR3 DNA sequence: TGTGCCAGCAGTTTATCCCGACTCGTGGGAGGCACTGAAGCTTTCTTT. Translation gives CASSLSRLVGGTEAFF.

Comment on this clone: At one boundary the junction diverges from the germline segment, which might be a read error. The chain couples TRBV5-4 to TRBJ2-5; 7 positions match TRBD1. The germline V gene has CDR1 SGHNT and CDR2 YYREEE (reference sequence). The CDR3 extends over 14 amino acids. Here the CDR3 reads CASGLTGPQETQYF. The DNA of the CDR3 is TGTGCCAGCGGCTTGACAGGGCCCCAAGAGACCCAGTACTTC.

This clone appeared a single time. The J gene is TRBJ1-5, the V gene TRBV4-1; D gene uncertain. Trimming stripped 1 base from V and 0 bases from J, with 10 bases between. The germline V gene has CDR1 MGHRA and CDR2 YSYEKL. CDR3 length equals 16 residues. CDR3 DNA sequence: TGCGCCAGCAGCCAAGGCTGGTGGGGTAGCAATCAGCCCCAGCATTTT. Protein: CASSQGWWGSNQPQHF.

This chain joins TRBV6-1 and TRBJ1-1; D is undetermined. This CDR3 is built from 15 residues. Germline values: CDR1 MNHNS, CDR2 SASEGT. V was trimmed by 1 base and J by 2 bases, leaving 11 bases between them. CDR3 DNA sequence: TGTGCCAGCAGTGAAGACCCGCGGGTCAACACTGAAGCTTTCTTT. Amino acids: CASSEDPRVNTEAFF.

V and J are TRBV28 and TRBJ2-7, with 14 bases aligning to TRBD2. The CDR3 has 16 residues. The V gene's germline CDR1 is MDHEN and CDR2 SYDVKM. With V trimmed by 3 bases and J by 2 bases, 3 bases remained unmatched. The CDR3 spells CASSFGTSGSPYEQYF. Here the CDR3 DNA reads TGTGCCAGCAGTTTTGGGACTAGCGGGAGCCCCTACGAGCAGTACTTC.

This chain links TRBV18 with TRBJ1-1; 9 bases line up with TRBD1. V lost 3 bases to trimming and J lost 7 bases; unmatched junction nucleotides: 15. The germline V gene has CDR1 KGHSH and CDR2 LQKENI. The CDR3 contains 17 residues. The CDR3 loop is CASSPGRQGVYGDEAFF. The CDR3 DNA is TGTGCCAGCTCACCGGGTCGACAGGGGGTTTACGGGGATGAAGCTTTCTTT.

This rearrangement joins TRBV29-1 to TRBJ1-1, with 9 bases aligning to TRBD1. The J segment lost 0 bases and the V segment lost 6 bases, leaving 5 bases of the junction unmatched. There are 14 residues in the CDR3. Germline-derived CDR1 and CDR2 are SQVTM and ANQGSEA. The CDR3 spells CSVGDREVNTEAFF. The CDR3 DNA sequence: TGCAGCGTCGGGGACAGGGAGGTGAACACTGAAGCTTTCTTT.

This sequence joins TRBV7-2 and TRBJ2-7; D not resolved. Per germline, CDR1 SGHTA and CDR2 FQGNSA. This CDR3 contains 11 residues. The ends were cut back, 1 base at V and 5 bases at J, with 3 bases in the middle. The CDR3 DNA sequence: TGTGCCAGCAGCTTAGTAGACGAGCAGTACTTC. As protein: CASSLVDEQYF.

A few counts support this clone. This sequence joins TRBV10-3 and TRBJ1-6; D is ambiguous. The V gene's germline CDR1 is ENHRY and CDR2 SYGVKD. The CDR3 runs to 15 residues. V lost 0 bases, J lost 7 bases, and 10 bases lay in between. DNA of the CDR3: TGTGCCATCAGTGAGTCGATACGGCCAAATTCACCCCTCCACTTT. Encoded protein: CAISESIRPNSPLHF.